This record concerns one T cell receptor (beta chain) sequence. V gave up 9 bases and J gave up 5 bases, with 19 bases separating them. CDR3 length: 14 amino acids. The germline V gene encodes CDR1 MDHEN and CDR2 SYDVKM. The data originate from a study of OX40 agonist ivuxolimab in advanced cancers. Sequencing was performed with immunoSEQ multiplex PCR; in TCRdb, only in-frame clones are kept and a portion is missing. The table records tens of thousands of clones, more than 80% of them present only once. The sample in question was CD4+ or CD8+ T cells sorted from blood, obtained in a trial of the OX40 agonist ivuxolimab. The V call is TRBV28, the J call TRBJ1-2; TRBD1 is a possible D gene (5 bases). The receptor comes from an adult with an advanced solid tumor such as melanoma, head and neck, liver or kidney cancer. CDR3 sequence reads: CASISGLVDYGYTF. The CDR3 nucleotides are TGTGCCAGTATCTCAGGGTTAGTCGATTATGGCTACACCTTC.